Below are 16 T cell receptor beta chains sequenced from a single sample in a study of blood T cell repertoires in COVID-19. Repertoires were generated with immunoSEQ multiplex PCR, while TCRdb's copy carries only in-frame clones and drops some. The sample lists some 100,000 clones; about 90% were seen once. Sequencing was done on a sample of peripheral blood. These receptors were taken from a human donor with active COVID-19. The donor label of this sample is uncertain.

The chain links TRBV18 to TRBJ2-5; 7 bases map to TRBD1. Germline V lookup: CDR1 KGHSH, CDR2 LQKENI. V lost 3 bases to trimming and J lost 4 bases; unmatched junction nucleotides: 11. The CDR3 totals 16 residues. This CDR3 is CASSPQHVAGGETQYF. DNA for the CDR3: TGTGCCAGCTCACCCCAACACGTGGCAGGGGGAGAGACCCAGTACTTC.

This clone has just a few counts. The chain has TRBV29-1 and TRBJ1-2; D gene unclear. Trimming pared 6 bases from V and 6 bases from J, leaving 23 bases between. CDR1 SQVTM and CDR2 ANQGSEA come from the germline V gene. This CDR3 has 15 residues. In nucleotides, the CDR3 is TGCAGCGTCGCTGAACGACCGGCGGGGAGGGATGGCTACACCTTC. Its translation is CSVAERPAGRDGYTF.

V gene TRBV6-5 combines with J gene TRBJ2-7, with D possibly matching TRBD2 (7 bases). Looked up from germline, CDR1 is MNHEY and CDR2 is SVGAGI. V shed 8 bases and J shed 3 bases, with 20 bases lying between them. This CDR3 spans 15 amino acids. The CDR3 nucleotides read TGTGCCAGCGGGAGGGGGTTGGCGGGGGTCTACGAGCAGTACTTC. As protein: CASGRGLAGVYEQYF.

This clone was detected only once. The rearrangement joins TRBV3-1 (or the pseudogene TRBV3-2) to TRBJ2-3, with D perhaps matching TRBD2 (5 bases). The germline V gene encodes CDR1 LGHDT and CDR2 YNNKEL (reference sequence). V lost 1 base and J 10 bases, leaving 9 bases between the germline ends. The CDR3 totals 12 residues. For the CDR3, the DNA is TGTGCCAGCAGCCAAGTGGGGAGATCGCAGTATTTT. It translates to CASSQVGRSQYF.

This clone rates as medium-sized. This chain joins TRBV29-1 and TRBJ1-2; possibly TRBD1 for D (6 bases). The V gene's germline CDR1 is SQVTM and CDR2 ANQGSEA. The CDR3 runs 10 residues. V lost 7 bases and J 8 bases, leaving 11 bases between the germline ends. CDR3 DNA: TGCAGCGATTACAGGGAGGGCTACACCTTC. Amino acids: CSDYREGYTF. Using reference TRBV29-1 and TRBJ1-2 for the parts outside the CDR3, the full variable domain is SAVISQKPSRDICQRGTSLTIQCQVDSQVTMMFWYRQQPGQSLTLIATANQGSEATYESGFVIDKFPISRPNLTFSTLTVSNMSPEDSSIYLCSDYREGYTFGSGTRLTVV.

The chain combines TRBV5-1 with TRBJ2-5; 10 bases are shared with TRBD2. The V gene end was trimmed by 7 bases and the J gene end by 4 bases; junction bases not matched to a gene: 10. Germline lookup yields CDR1 SGHRS and CDR2 YFSETQ. The CDR3 consists of 15 residues. Here the CDR3 DNA reads TGCGCCAGCGGCTGGCTAGCGGGGGAGGGAGAGACCCAGTACTTC. Encoded protein: CASGWLAGEGETQYF.

The J gene is TRBJ1-1, the V gene TRBV5-6; 8 bases match TRBD1. J lost 2 bases, V lost 3 bases, and 3 bases had no gene match. The CDR3 loop spans 14 amino acids. Per the germline V gene, CDR1 is SGHDT and CDR2 is YYEEEE. The CDR3 sequence is CASSWTGRNTEAFF. CDR3 nucleotides: TGTGCCAGCAGCTGGACAGGGCGCAACACTGAAGCTTTCTTT.

The chain's CDR3 is CASSVDRGGDEQYF. In DNA form, the CDR3 reads TGTGCCAGCTCAGTCGACAGGGGTGGGGACGAGCAGTACTTC. V is TRBV18 and J is TRBJ2-7; TRBD1 aligns across 8 bases. CDR3 length equals 14 residues. With 5 bases clipped from V and 5 bases from J, the junction kept 8 bases outside the gene matches. Germline values: CDR1 KGHSH, CDR2 LQKENI.

The CDR3 is CASSYSSGFNEQFF. CDR3 sequence (DNA): TGTGCCAGCAGTTATAGTAGCGGGTTCAATGAGCAGTTCTTC. This rearrangement joins TRBV6-2 or TRBV6-3 to TRBJ2-1, with TRBD2 matching 7 bases. CDR3 length equals 14 residues. The germline gives CDR1 MNHEY, CDR2 SVGEGT. V was pared by 3 bases and J by 6 bases, with 5 bases of the junction left unmatched.

The rearrangement joins TRBV4-1 to TRBJ1-4, with 9 bases aligning to TRBD1. The V and J ends lost 4 bases and 7 bases, in that order; junction bases with no gene match: 25. The germline V gene has CDR1 MGHRA and CDR2 YSYEKL. There are 21 residues in the CDR3. CDR3 sequence reads: CASSPSPPGNELGTGREKLFF. DNA of the CDR3: TGCGCCAGCAGCCCAAGCCCCCCGGGAAATGAACTCGGGACAGGGCGTGAAAAACTGTTTTTT.

This rearrangement joins TRBV9 to TRBJ2-7, with D possibly TRBD2 on 6 matching bases. The CDR3 loop spans 14 amino acids. Trimming removed 4 bases at V and 7 bases at J, with 18 bases between. Germline V gene lookup returns CDR1 SGDLS and CDR2 YYNGEE. The CDR3 sequence: CASSSGLNLWEQYF. The CDR3 DNA is TGTGCCAGCAGCTCGGGACTGAACCTATGGGAGCAGTACTTC.

The V gene is TRBV5-1, the J gene TRBJ2-3; a weak D match, TRBD1 (6 bases). The V and J ends lost 7 bases and 4 bases respectively, with 16 bases between them. The CDR3 length is 14 residues. Germline V gives CDR1 SGHRS, CDR2 YFSETQ. The CDR3 DNA follows: TGCGCCAGCGGGACCTCAGGGGCCCCAGATACGCAGTATTTT. It encodes CASGTSGAPDTQYF.

This chain links TRBV18 with TRBJ2-3, with D perhaps matching TRBD2 (5 bases). The germline V and J ends were trimmed by 3 bases and 0 bases, with 16 bases remaining between them. Germline V gives CDR1 KGHSH, CDR2 LQKENI. There are 17 residues in the CDR3. CDR3 region: CASSPPGRPASTDTQYF. CDR3 DNA sequence: TGTGCCAGCTCACCTCCGGGGAGACCCGCTAGCACAGATACGCAGTATTTT.

The chain combines TRBV27 with TRBJ2-7, with 7 bases identical to TRBD1. Germline loops: CDR1 MNHEY, CDR2 SMNVEV (reference sequence). The ends lost 8 bases at V and 0 bases at J; junction bases unmatched: 7. The CDR3 extends over 14 amino acids. CDR3 sequence: CASGVGDSSYEQYF. DNA for the CDR3: TGTGCCAGCGGGGTGGGGGACAGCTCCTACGAGCAGTACTTC.

The DNA for the CDR3 is TGCAGCGTTACTACAGGCACCGGGGAGCTGTTTTTT. This translates into CSVTTGTGELFF. The chain combines TRBV29-1 with TRBJ2-2; D is perhaps TRBD1 (5 bases). The CDR3 totals 12 residues. Germline V gene data show CDR1 as SQVTM and CDR2 as ANQGSEA. Trimming cost V 5 bases and J 4 bases, with 8 bases left between them.

This chain joins TRBV27 and TRBJ2-2, with a possible D match to TRBD1 (5 bases). V lost 6 bases and J 1 base, leaving 9 bases between the germline ends. This CDR3 has 14 residues. Looked up from germline, CDR1 is MNHEY and CDR2 is SMNVEV (reference sequence). DNA for the CDR3: TGTGCCAGCAGCCTAGGGGTGAACACCGGGGAGCTGTTTTTT. This translates into CASSLGVNTGELFF.